The present T cell receptor beta chain was sequenced within a study of beta chain features in type 1 diabetes. What was sequenced were expressed TCRB transcripts, since all of the isolated RNA had been reverse transcribed. Method: immunoSEQ multiplex PCR; TCRdb's copy keeps in-frame clones and lacks some. The repertoire has approximately 340,000 clones, roughly 15% of them found once; the top ten carry roughly 0.017%. This clone has a handful of counts. This CDR3 is built from 15 residues. Per germline, CDR1 SGHVT and CDR2 SQSDAQ. The J segment lost 4 bases and the V segment lost 4 bases, leaving 4 bases of the junction unmatched.

This TCR derives from a woman aged 18-29 years in good health. V and J are TRBV7-4 and TRBJ2-1; 10 bases are shared with TRBD2. The source material was naive CD4+ T cells from blood. CDR3 DNA sequence: TGTGCCAGCAGCTCCCGACTAGCGGGTTACAATGAGCAGTTCTTC. This sequence encodes CASSSRLAGYNEQFF.